This T cell receptor beta chain was obtained from a study of cytomegalovirus exposure and HLA in healthy donors. Worth noting for this clone: No antigen is known for it.

Study-wide results and limits: Per a prior analysis, the majority of TCR beta V segments were productive roughly 90% or roughly 30% of the time. Exclusion applied to some V segments, including TRBV6-2 and TRBV6-3, as they were indistinguishable. CMV serostatus stood as the only immune exposure information on hand.

The CDR3 totals 13 residues. V was clipped by 3 bases and J by 9 bases; unmatched bases: 5. CDR1 KGHSH and CDR2 LQKENI come from the germline V gene. Vbeta (60) and Jbeta (13) primers were used in the PCR. Source study methods: Unique TCR beta chains totaled some 78 million in a later count, with roughly 11 million of them shared. The assay was immunoSEQ multiplex PCR, and TCRdb's table has in-frame clones only and misses some. V, J and clone size are taken as reported in that table, and D and trimming were inferred from the DNA itself. The sample has about 150,000 clones, 70% seen once. The sequenced sample was PBMCs. The TCR was taken from a woman aged 60-75 years in good health and CMV-seropositive. This sequence joins TRBV18 and TRBJ2-1; 7 bases are a match to TRBD1. The DNA for the CDR3 is TGTGCCAGCTCACCTCAAGGGGGCGCTGAGCAGTTCTTC. Translation gives CASSPQGGAEQFF.